The 21 T cell receptor beta chains listed next were all sequenced from one sample in a study of long-term antiretroviral therapy in people with HIV. The assay, immunoSEQ v3.0, was run at survey level. TCRdb's table, derived via immunoSEQ multiplex PCR, lists solely in-frame clones and lacks some. The sample yields 34,000 or so clones, about 88% seen once. The source was unsorted PBMCs, collected roughly 2.9 years before starting antiretroviral therapy. All receptors come from a woman aged 30 to 39 with HIV.

V gene TRBV6-1 combines with J gene TRBJ1-2; D gene unclear. The germline gives CDR1 MNHNS, CDR2 SASEGT. V was clipped by 3 bases and J by 4 bases, with 3 bases between them. The CDR3 has 11 amino acids. CDR3 coding DNA: TGTGCCAGCAGTGAGGGCTATGGCTACACCTTC. The encoded protein is CASSEGYGYTF.

The chain links TRBV27 to TRBJ1-4; the D gene is possibly TRBD1 (5 bases). Germline-derived CDR1 and CDR2 are MNHEY and SMNVEV (reference sequence). The CDR3 contains 13 residues. V was trimmed by 8 bases and J by 10 bases, leaving 17 bases between them. The CDR3 DNA reads TGTGCCAGCTTACAGTATCCAACAGGAAAACTGTTTTTT. It yields the protein CASLQYPTGKLFF.

V is TRBV27 and J is TRBJ2-7; D uncertain. The CDR3 runs 12 residues. CDR1 is MNHEY, CDR2 SMNVEV, per germline (reference sequence). Trimming stripped 5 bases from V and 2 bases from J, with 7 bases between. The CDR3 sequence is CASSPTPYEQYF. Written as DNA, the CDR3 is TGTGCCAGCAGTCCGACCCCCTACGAGCAGTACTTC.

As for this clone: Relative to the germline gene, one junction end is altered; a read error may explain this. The rearrangement uses TRBV7-2 and TRBJ2-5; no reliable D call. CDR3 length: 11 amino acids. CDR1 and CDR2 (germline): SGHTA, FQGNSA. CDR3 DNA sequence: TGTGCCAGCAGCGGACGCACTACTTGGGACTTC. It is translated as CASSGRTTWDF.

Only one count was recorded for this clone. The chain combines TRBV9 with TRBJ1-1, with no clear D. CDR1 and CDR2 from the germline V gene are SGDLS and YYNGEE. This CDR3 region has 14 residues. V was cut by 6 bases and J by 7 bases, with 19 bases left in between. CDR3: CASTEGPRPGEAFF. The DNA of the CDR3 is TGTGCCAGCACTGAAGGGCCCCGTCCAGGTGAAGCTTTCTTT.

The chain has TRBV11-2 and TRBJ2-4; tentatively, D is TRBD1 or TRBD2 (5 bases each). Germline assignment: CDR1 SGHAT and CDR2 FQNNGV. This CDR3 is built from 14 residues. Trimming pared 4 bases from V and 8 bases from J, leaving 15 bases between. The CDR3 protein is CASSSIVRGDIQYF. The DNA of the CDR3 is TGTGCCAGCAGCTCTATCGTGAGGGGTGACATTCAGTACTTC. Combining the CDR3 with reference TRBV11-2 and TRBJ2-4 gives the whole variable domain EAGVAQSPRYKIIEKRQSVAFWCNPISGHATLYWYQQILGQGPKLLIQFQNNGVVDDSQLPKDRFSAERLKGVDSTLKIQPAKLEDSAVYLCASSSIVRGDIQYFGAGTRLSVL.

This chain joins TRBV5-6 and TRBJ1-4; D perhaps matches TRBD1 (5 bases). Germline assignment: CDR1 SGHDT and CDR2 YYEEEE. Trimming removed 4 bases at V and 0 bases at J, with 10 bases between. The CDR3 runs 15 residues. The CDR3 DNA follows: TGTGCCAGCAGCACCCAGGGTACAACTAATGAAAAACTGTTTTTT. Protein sequence: CASSTQGTTNEKLFF.

The chain links TRBV5-1 to TRBJ1-5; D is perhaps TRBD1 (6 bases). V lost 5 bases and J 6 bases, leaving 18 bases between the germline ends. The CDR3 extends over 15 amino acids. Germline lookup yields CDR1 SGHRS and CDR2 YFSETQ. CDR3 sequence reads: CASSPLGGPGQPQHF. CDR3 DNA: TGCGCCAGCAGTCCCCTGGGGGGGCCGGGTCAGCCCCAGCATTTT.

The chain carries TRBV7-8 and TRBJ1-4; TRBD1 matches at 8 bases. V lost 1 base, J lost 4 bases, and 2 bases stayed unmatched. Germline V gene lookup returns CDR1 SGHVS and CDR2 FQNEAQ. The CDR3 covers 15 residues. CDR3 DNA: TGTGCCAGCAGCTTAGGCAGGGGGCTTAATGAAAAACTGTTTTTT. As protein: CASSLGRGLNEKLFF.

This rearrangement joins TRBV4-2 to TRBJ1-2; 10 bases are shared with TRBD1. Losses at the gene ends were 3 bases for V and 7 bases for J; bases not matched to a gene: 5. The CDR3 contains 14 residues. CDR1 is LGHNA, CDR2 YNFKEQ, per germline. The CDR3 DNA follows: TGTGCCAGCAGCCAGGGGGGACAGGGGTCTGGCTACACCTTC. It translates to CASSQGGQGSGYTF.

The chain recombines TRBV20-1 with TRBJ2-2; unclear D gene. The CDR3 covers 11 residues. Trimming stripped 3 bases from V and 8 bases from J, with 7 bases between. Germline V gene lookup returns CDR1 DFQATT and CDR2 SNEGSKA (reference sequence). CDR3 coding DNA: TGCAGTGCTAGTTTGGCAGGGGAGCTGTTTTTT. Encoded protein: CSASLAGELFF.

This chain connects TRBV29-1 to TRBJ1-3; D gene ambiguous. There are 11 residues in the CDR3. V was shortened by 7 bases and J by 1 base, with 5 bases between the two germline ends. CDR1 and CDR2 from the germline V gene are SQVTM and ANQGSEA. The CDR3 reads CSALSGNTIYF. CDR3 bases: TGCAGCGCCCTGTCTGGAAACACCATATATTTT.

The genes are TRBV30 and TRBJ2-5, with 7 bases lining up with TRBD2. The CDR3 spans 14 residues. CDR1 is GTSNPN and CDR2 is SVGIG in the germline V gene (reference sequence). The V and J ends lost 1 base and 5 bases, in that order; junction bases with no gene match: 7. The CDR3 sequence: CAWSARGGGETQYF. The CDR3 DNA follows: TGTGCCTGGAGTGCACGCGGGGGTGGCGAGACCCAGTACTTC.

V gene TRBV9 combines with J gene TRBJ1-2; D gene ambiguous. The V and J ends lost 4 bases and 5 bases respectively, with 6 bases between them. CDR1 and CDR2 from the germline V gene are SGDLS and YYNGEE. CDR3 length: 11 residues. The CDR3 protein is CASSSGYGYTF. The CDR3 DNA sequence: TGTGCCAGCAGCTCCGGATATGGCTACACCTTC.

The chain couples TRBV18 to TRBJ1-1, with TRBD1 as a possible D gene (6 bases). This CDR3 comprises 16 residues. With 2 bases removed from V and 3 bases from J, the gap between germline ends came to 16 bases. CDR1 KGHSH and CDR2 LQKENI come from the germline V gene. The CDR3 loop reads CASSPINRDKDTEAFF. The CDR3 region has the DNA TGTGCCAGCTCACCAATTAACAGGGACAAAGACACTGAAGCTTTCTTT.

The V gene is TRBV5-1, the J gene TRBJ2-4; D not resolved. Per the germline V gene, CDR1 is SGHRS and CDR2 is YFSETQ. With 1 base removed from V and 2 bases from J, the gap between germline ends came to 16 bases. This CDR3 spans 17 amino acids. Here the CDR3 reads CASSLTPEAASKNIQYF. The CDR3 bases are TGCGCCAGCAGCTTGACCCCTGAAGCAGCTTCCAAAAACATTCAGTACTTC.

This chain uses TRBV2 with TRBJ2-1; D uncertain. CDR1 and CDR2 (germline): SNHLY, FYNNEI. Trimming took off 3 bases at V and 3 bases at J, with 6 bases between the two ends. CDR3 length: 13 amino acids. The CDR3 DNA sequence: TGTGCCAGCAGTGACGATGGCTACAATGAGCAGTTCTTC. This gives the protein CASSDDGYNEQFF.

The rearrangement links TRBV18 to TRBJ1-1; the D is unclear. V dropped 3 bases and J dropped 2 bases, with 10 bases sitting between them. CDR1 is KGHSH, CDR2 LQKENI, per germline. The CDR3 covers 14 residues. The CDR3 nucleotides are TGTGCCAGCTCACCTGTTAGACAAAACACTGAAGCTTTCTTT. Amino acid sequence: CASSPVRQNTEAFF.

CDR3 amino acids: CASRPGLRYEQYV. CDR3 nucleotide sequence: TGTGCCAGCAGGCCGGGACTCCGCTACGAGCAGTACGTC. The chain carries TRBV6-6 and TRBJ2-7; a weak D match, TRBD2 (6 bases). Germline lookup yields CDR1 MNHNY and CDR2 SVGAGI (reference sequence). The CDR3 has 13 amino acids. Between the trimmed V and J ends, which lost 6 bases and 3 bases, there was a span of 12 bases.

V usage is TRBV1 and J usage is TRBJ1-2. TRBV1 is listed as a pseudogene. This CDR3 has 15 residues. The CDR3, as DNA: TGCACCAGCAAGGTAGAAGCGATTAGAAACTATGGCTACACCTTC. Its translation is CTSKVEAIRNYGYTF.

The chain recombines TRBV10-3 with TRBJ1-1; D not certain. CDR1 is ENHRY and CDR2 is SYGVKD in the germline V gene. The V end lost 10 bases, the J end lost 1 base, and 13 bases lay between the germline ends. The CDR3 sequence is 13 residues long. CDR3 loop: CATSPQENTEAFF. In DNA, the CDR3 is TGTGCCACCTCCCCTCAGGAGAACACTGAAGCTTTCTTT.